Each of the 30 T cell receptor beta chains below was sequenced from the same sample in a study of CD8 T cells in ankylosing spondylitis. Via MiXCR, TCRdb re-called the 5' RACE reads, giving one row per CDR3 protein. The sample holds 200,000 to 300,000 distinct CDR3 sequences, about 10% seen once. Sequencing was done on a sample of blood, either unsorted or a sorted T cell fraction (not recorded which). The receptors were gathered from a male donor with ankylosing spondylitis or in good health (not recorded which).

This clonotype was detected ten times or more. CDR3 bases: TGCAGCGTTGAACGGTCCAGGAACTATGGCTACACCTTC. Residues: CSVERSRNYGYTF. The chain recombines TRBV29-1 with TRBJ1-2; D is undetermined. Trimming took 2 bases from V and 2 from J, leaving 9 bases between them. CDR1 is SQVTM and CDR2 is ANQGSEA in the germline V gene. This CDR3 contains 13 residues.

The rearrangement joins TRBV6-2 or TRBV6-3 to TRBJ2-3; perhaps TRBD1 as D (5 bases). The CDR3 consists of 14 residues. V lost 2 bases and J 0 bases, leaving 6 bases between the germline ends. CDR1 MNHEY and CDR2 SVGEGT come from the germline V gene. Here the CDR3 DNA reads TGTGCCAGCAGTTACGGGGCCAGCACAGATACGCAGTATTTT. This gives the protein CASSYGASTDTQYF.

This clonotype was recorded at least ten times. The CDR3 nucleotides read TGTGCCAGCAATATAGGGTTGTACAATGAGCAGTTCTTC. It yields the protein CASNIGLYNEQFF. The V call is TRBV12-3 or TRBV12-4, the J call TRBJ2-1; D is ambiguous. Deletions cut 7 bases from V and 4 bases from J, with 11 bases between. The CDR3 covers 13 residues.

This clonotype was counted a few times. The chain combines TRBV28 with TRBJ2-3; 11 bases line up with TRBD1. In germline, CDR1 is MDHEN, CDR2 SYDVKM. The V segment lost 6 bases and the J segment 5 bases; nucleotides outside the gene matches: 1. This CDR3 region has 13 residues. The CDR3 bases are TGTGCCAGCAGGGGGACAGGGGGAGATACGCAGTATTTT. Translated: CASRGTGGDTQYF.

This clonotype was counted between two and nine times. The CDR3 reads CASSTTTSPRDTQYF. CDR3 bases: TGTGCCAGCAGCACGACGACTAGCCCAAGAGATACGCAGTATTTT. The chain uses TRBV7-3 and TRBJ2-3; 7 bases are shared with TRBD2. CDR1 and CDR2 from the germline V gene are SGHTA and FQGTGA. V trimming: 5 bases; J trimming: 5 bases; junction bases outside the gene matches: 10. The CDR3 has 15 amino acids.

DNA for the CDR3: TGTGCCAGCGGCCTTGGGGGCTCCTACAATGAGCAGTTCTTC. This translates into CASGLGGSYNEQFF. The chain uses TRBV7-9 and TRBJ2-1; either TRBD1 or TRBD2 may fit D (5 bases each). Germline V lookup: CDR1 SEHNR, CDR2 FQNEAQ (reference sequence). Trimming pared 8 bases from V and 0 bases from J, leaving 11 bases between. The CDR3 is 14 residues long.

This clonotype has only a few counts. The rearrangement links TRBV3-1 to TRBJ1-5, with no clear D. V lost 0 bases and J 6 bases, leaving 12 bases between the germline ends. Germline-derived CDR1 and CDR2 are LGHDT and YNNKEL (reference sequence). There are 15 residues in the CDR3. This CDR3 is CASSQDSVRSQPQHF. DNA of the CDR3: TGTGCCAGCAGCCAAGACAGCGTGCGGAGTCAGCCCCAGCATTTT.

This clonotype was seen repeatedly, ten times or more. V and J are TRBV5-1 and TRBJ1-4, with D uncertain. V was shortened by 4 bases and J by 0 bases, with 4 bases between the two germline ends. The CDR3 contains 13 residues. Germline-derived CDR1 and CDR2 are SGHRS and YFSETQ. The CDR3 nucleotides read TGCGCCAGCAGCAGATCAACTAATGAAAAACTGTTTTTT. Residues: CASSRSTNEKLFF.

This clonotype was counted ten times or more. J is TRBJ2-2 and V is TRBV5-6, with D tentatively TRBD1 (6 bases). Trimming stripped 3 bases from V and 4 bases from J, with 13 bases between. Germline V gene lookup returns CDR1 SGHDT and CDR2 YYEEEE. This CDR3 has 15 amino acids. The CDR3 DNA follows: TGTGCCAGCAGCTATTACAGGGTTAGCACCGGGGAGCTGTTTTTT. Protein sequence: CASSYYRVSTGELFF.

CDR3 coding DNA: TGCGCCAGCAGTAGGAGACAGAACTACGAGCAGTACTTC. Its protein product is CASSRRQNYEQYF. The rearrangement links TRBV10-2 to TRBJ2-7; a possible D gene is TRBD1 (5 bases). V was clipped by 5 bases and J by 3 bases, with 11 bases between them. Germline V gives CDR1 WSHSY, CDR2 SAAADI. The CDR3 sequence is 13 residues long.

This clonotype has a count of ten or more. This sequence joins TRBV20-1 and TRBJ1-6; D perhaps matches TRBD1 (6 bases). V was pared by 1 base and J by 5 bases, with 15 bases between. Per germline, CDR1 DFQATT and CDR2 SNEGSKA (reference sequence). There are 16 residues in the CDR3. For the CDR3, the DNA is TGCAGTGCTAGAGTTGGGGGGGGCGAAAATAATTCACCCCTCCACTTT. It specifies CSARVGGGENNSPLHF.

This clonotype came up many times. The V call is TRBV5-1, the J call TRBJ1-1; TRBD1 agrees at 8 bases. Germline values: CDR1 SGHRS, CDR2 YFSETQ. The CDR3 sequence is 14 residues long. J lost 7 bases, V lost 4 bases, and 9 bases had no gene match. The CDR3 DNA reads TGCGCCAGCAGCCCACGGACAGGGCAAGATGAAGCTTTCTTT. It is translated as CASSPRTGQDEAFF.

The rearrangement uses TRBV5-6 and TRBJ2-1; D not resolved. The CDR3 covers 16 residues. Trimming took off 4 bases at V and 4 bases at J, with 18 bases between the two ends. CDR1 is SGHDT and CDR2 is YYEEEE in the germline V gene. The DNA for the CDR3 is TGTGCCAGCAGCCCTGTTGGAGATTTGAGGTACAATGAGCAGTTCTTC. Residues: CASSPVGDLRYNEQFF.

This clonotype occurred a few times. The chain is built from TRBV9 and TRBJ1-6, with 9 bases matching TRBD1. Germline V gene data show CDR1 as SGDLS and CDR2 as YYNGEE. This CDR3 has 15 amino acids. Germline trimming cut 3 bases from V and 9 bases from J; bases unmatched to any gene: 7. The CDR3 bases are TGTGCCAGCAGCGCTCACAGGGGGCAAGGTTCACCCCTCCACTTT. It codes for CASSAHRGQGSPLHF. Complete variable domain (other parts from reference TRBV9 and TRBJ1-6): DSGVTQTPKHLITATGQRVTLRCSPRSGDLSVYWYQQSLDQGLQFLIQYYNGEERAKGNILERFSAQQFPDLHSELNLSSLELGDSALYFCASSAHRGQGSPLHFGNGTRLTVT.

This clonotype was seen ten or more times. V gene TRBV5-1 combines with J gene TRBJ2-3, with D hard to call. The CDR3 consists of 13 residues. The V and J ends lost 4 bases and 6 bases respectively, with 12 bases between them. Germline V gene lookup returns CDR1 SGHRS and CDR2 YFSETQ. The CDR3 here is CASSVGISDTQYF. The DNA for the CDR3 is TGCGCCAGCAGCGTTGGAATTTCGGATACGCAGTATTTT.

As regards this clonotype: Its ends do not fully match the called genes, so a read error is possible. CDR3 nucleotide sequence: TGTGCCAGCAGTTTCAATCGCCTCCTGAGCACAGATACGCGGTATTTT. It translates to CASSFNRLLSTDTRYF. V and J are TRBV7-2 and TRBJ2-3; D is uncertain. This CDR3 has 16 amino acids. Germline assignment: CDR1 SGHTA and CDR2 FQGNSA.

As concerns this clonotype: At one boundary the junction diverges from the germline segment, which might be a read error. The chain has TRBV7-2 and TRBJ1-4; 7 bases fit TRBD1. This CDR3 has 17 amino acids. Germline V gives CDR1 SGHTA, CDR2 FQGNSA. CDR3 DNA: TGTGCCAACAGCCTACAAGTCAGGGGGTCTGGGAATGAAAAACTGTTTTTT. This translates into CANSLQVRGSGNEKLFF.

CDR3: CASSLVGQNIQYF. The CDR3 DNA is TGTGCCAGCAGCTTAGTCGGACAAAACATTCAGTACTTC. The chain has TRBV7-8 and TRBJ2-4; unclear D gene. Germline V gene sequence: CDR1 SGHVS, CDR2 FQNEAQ. V lost 1 base and J 5 bases, leaving 6 bases between the germline ends. The CDR3 consists of 13 residues.

This clonotype was counted between two and nine times. The chain couples TRBV7-3 to TRBJ2-5; 8 bases agree with TRBD2. The germline CDR1 and CDR2 sequences are SGHTA and FQGTGA. With 0 bases clipped from V and 5 bases from J, the junction kept 5 bases outside the gene matches. This CDR3 is 15 amino acids long. DNA for the CDR3: TGTGCCAGCAGCTTAACAGCGGGAGAGGTCGAGACCCAGTACTTC. The encoded protein is CASSLTAGEVETQYF.

The sample holds many counts of this clonotype. The gene calls are TRBV20-1 and TRBJ2-3; D not certain. CDR1 DFQATT and CDR2 SNEGSKA come from the germline V gene (reference sequence). Trimming shortened V by 6 bases and J by 4 bases, and 8 bases separated the two germline ends. The CDR3 spans 11 residues. CDR3 sequence (DNA): TGCAGTGCCCAAAACCCAGATACGCAGTATTTT. Protein sequence: CSAQNPDTQYF.

This clonotype was counted at least ten times. DNA for the CDR3: TGTGCCAGCAGTGATGGCGGTAGGAGGGATACGCAGTATTTT. Translating it yields CASSDGGRRDTQYF. The chain joins TRBV6-1 to TRBJ2-3; TRBD2 might be the D (5 bases). The CDR3 is 14 amino acids. Germline lookup yields CDR1 MNHNS and CDR2 SASEGT. Between the trimmed V and J ends, which lost 3 bases and 6 bases, there was a span of 13 bases.

This clonotype was counted a few times. V usage is TRBV29-1 and J usage is TRBJ2-1; D tentatively fits TRBD1 or TRBD2 (5 bases each). The CDR3 is made up of 13 amino acids. Trimming took off 7 bases at V and 10 bases at J, with 20 bases between the two ends. Germline CDR1 is SQVTM and CDR2 is ANQGSEA. The CDR3 region has the DNA TGCAGCGCCTTCCGGGGACGCCCGGACGAGCAGTTCTTC. Translating it yields CSAFRGRPDEQFF.

This clonotype was counted between two and nine times. The chain links TRBV4-1 to TRBJ2-7; D remains ambiguous. With 4 bases removed from V and 0 bases from J, the gap between germline ends came to 13 bases. This CDR3 is built from 15 residues. The germline V gene encodes CDR1 MGHRA and CDR2 YSYEKL. CDR3 residues: CASSLERVSSYEQYF. CDR3 coding DNA: TGCGCCAGCAGCCTAGAGCGTGTCAGCTCCTACGAGCAGTACTTC.

This clonotype was detected many times. The chain couples TRBV5-1 to TRBJ1-1; 8 nucleotides align to TRBD1. This CDR3 is 16 amino acids long. Germline V gene data show CDR1 as SGHRS and CDR2 as YFSETQ. The junction had 11 bases not matched to a gene; V was cut back by 3 bases and J by 4 bases. The CDR3: CASSYTAGGSSTEAFF. The CDR3 nucleotides are TGCGCCAGCAGCTATACCGCAGGGGGCTCGAGCACTGAAGCTTTCTTT.

The sample holds many counts of this clonotype. The V call is TRBV5-1, the J call TRBJ2-3, with 7 bases identical to TRBD1. The CDR3 runs 15 residues. V lost 0 bases, J lost 2 bases, and 3 bases stayed unmatched. The germline CDR1 and CDR2 sequences are SGHRS and YFSETQ. The CDR3: CASSLAGQLTDTQYF. For the CDR3, the DNA is TGCGCCAGCAGCTTGGCGGGACAGCTCACAGATACGCAGTATTTT.

This clonotype has just a few counts. The J gene is TRBJ2-2, the V gene TRBV5-1; no clear D. This CDR3 is built from 15 residues. The germline CDR1 and CDR2 sequences are SGHRS and YFSETQ. V was pared by 4 bases and J by 0 bases, with 10 bases between. DNA for the CDR3: TGCGCCAGCAGCGCTACTTCGGCGAACACCGGGGAGCTGTTTTTT. Protein product: CASSATSANTGELFF.

This clonotype was seen ten or more times. The V and J genes are TRBV5-1 and TRBJ2-7, with a tentative D call TRBD1 (6 bases). V lost 4 bases to trimming and J lost 2 bases, with 13 bases between them. The CDR3 length is 14 residues. Germline CDR1 and CDR2: SGHRS and YFSETQ. The CDR3 nucleotides read TGCGCCAGCAGCCGGATAGGACAGCCCTACGAGCAGTACTTC. Its translation: CASSRIGQPYEQYF.

In this sample, this clonotype turned up many times. The chain uses TRBV5-8 and TRBJ1-5; 7 nucleotides match TRBD1. Germline V gene lookup returns CDR1 SGHTS and CDR2 YDEGEE. V trimming: 7 bases; J trimming: 1 base; junction bases outside the gene matches: 5. The CDR3 contains 14 residues. The CDR3 sequence: CASGRGLSNQPQHF. As DNA, the CDR3 is TGTGCCAGCGGGAGGGGGCTGAGCAATCAGCCCCAGCATTTT.

The chain carries TRBV3-1 and TRBJ2-2, with 9 bases lining up with TRBD2. Losses at the gene ends were 1 base for V and 5 bases for J; bases not matched to a gene: 17. The CDR3 runs 20 residues. The germline V gene has CDR1 LGHDT and CDR2 YNNKEL (reference sequence). The CDR3 DNA reads as TGTGCCAGCAGCCAAGTTTTAGCGGGAGTGATCGGTCTGGGTACCGGGGAGCTGTTTTTT. Protein sequence: CASSQVLAGVIGLGTGELFF.

This clonotype has just a few counts. The J gene is TRBJ1-2, the V gene TRBV5-1; D not resolved. The CDR3 runs to 14 residues. V lost 0 bases, J lost 1 base, and 7 bases lay in between. From germline, CDR1 is SGHRS and CDR2 YFSETQ. CDR3 sequence: CASSLGTCNYGYTF. CDR3 sequence (DNA): TGCGCCAGCAGCTTGGGGACGTGTAACTATGGCTACACCTTC.